This passage covers 19 T cell receptor beta chains from one sample sequenced in a study of shared clonotypes between healthy human individuals. Using immunoSEQ multiplex PCR, the repertoire was profiled, and TCRdb retains in-frame clones only, with some absent. The table includes roughly 640,000 clones, less than 98% detected once. Source material: naive CD4+ T cells sorted from blood. Documented subset: CD45RA+ positively selected. All receptors come from a woman in her 30s in good health.

The rearrangement uses TRBV30 and TRBJ2-7, with 7 positions matching TRBD2. J gave up 2 bases and V 2 bases, and 6 bases lay outside the gene matches. The CDR3 is 14 residues long. CDR1 and CDR2 (germline): GTSNPN, SVGIG (reference sequence). CDR3 DNA sequence: TGTGCCTGGAGTAATAGCGGGCCCCCCTACGAGCAGTACTTC. Translating it yields CAWSNSGPPYEQYF.

The chain has TRBV29-1 and TRBJ2-5; 8 nucleotides align to TRBD1. V shed 6 bases and J 5 bases; nucleotides not matched to a gene: 11. There are 14 residues in the CDR3. The germline CDR1 and CDR2 sequences are SQVTM and ANQGSEA. This chain's CDR3 is CSVPPGGDGETQYF. CDR3 nucleotides: TGCAGCGTACCCCCAGGGGGCGATGGGGAGACCCAGTACTTC. The full variable domain, in which reference TRBV29-1 and TRBJ2-5 provide the parts outside the CDR3, is SAVISQKPSRDICQRGTSLTIQCQVDSQVTMMFWYRQQPGQSLTLIATANQGSEATYESGFVIDKFPISRPNLTFSTLTVSNMSPEDSSIYLCSVPPGGDGETQYFGPGTRLLVL.

The chain is built from TRBV5-1 and TRBJ2-7; D unresolved. Germline loops: CDR1 SGHRS, CDR2 YFSETQ. There are 16 residues in the CDR3. Between the trimmed V and J ends, which lost 0 bases and 2 bases, there was a span of 15 bases. The CDR3 sequence: CASSLDFGLGTYEQYF. The CDR3 DNA sequence: TGCGCCAGCAGCTTGGATTTCGGGCTAGGGACCTACGAGCAGTACTTC.

The chain recombines TRBV5-1 with TRBJ2-7, with a possible D match to TRBD1 (6 bases). Trimming left V 4 bases short and J 1 base short, with 12 bases between. The CDR3 has 14 residues. The germline V gene encodes CDR1 SGHRS and CDR2 YFSETQ. The chain's CDR3 is CASSAATGSYEQYF. The CDR3, as DNA: TGCGCCAGCAGCGCAGCCACAGGGTCCTACGAGCAGTACTTC.

The chain has TRBV5-1 and TRBJ2-2; 7 bases align to TRBD2. Germline CDR1 SGHRS, CDR2 YFSETQ. V was clipped by 4 bases and J by 9 bases; unmatched bases: 12. This CDR3 contains 15 residues. The CDR3 nucleotides read TGCGCCAGCAGCCCGACCGGGACTACGCTACGGGAGCTGTTTTTT. This sequence encodes CASSPTGTTLRELFF.

The rearrangement links TRBV7-2 to TRBJ1-6; TRBD1 matches at 7 bases. Germline lookup yields CDR1 SGHTA and CDR2 FQGNSA. This CDR3 region has 14 residues. Losses at the gene ends were 3 bases for V and 6 bases for J; bases not matched to a gene: 2. CDR3 loop: CASSFRDSNSPLHF. Here the CDR3 DNA reads TGTGCCAGCAGCTTTAGGGACAGTAATTCACCCCTCCACTTT. The full variable domain, with the rest looked up from reference TRBV7-2 and TRBJ1-6, is GAGVSQSPSNKVTEKGKDVELRCDPISGHTALYWYRQSLGQGLEFLIYFQGNSAPDKSGLPSDRFSAERTGGSVSTLTIQRTQQEDSAVYLCASSFRDSNSPLHFGNGTRLTVT.

This rearrangement joins TRBV19 to TRBJ1-5, with D uncertain. V dropped 1 base and J dropped 3 bases, with 1 base sitting between them. The CDR3 is 12 amino acids. Germline loops: CDR1 LNHDA, CDR2 SQIVND (reference sequence). CDR3 protein: CASSIVNQPQHF. CDR3 sequence (DNA): TGTGCCAGTAGTATAGTCAATCAGCCCCAGCATTTT.

CDR3 in amino acids: CASRVAGNYNEQFF. In DNA, the CDR3 is TGTGCCAGCAGGGTAGCGGGGAACTACAATGAGCAGTTCTTC. The V and J genes are TRBV6-5 and TRBJ2-1; 8 bases agree with TRBD2. Trimming at V came to 6 bases and at J to 3 bases, leaving 4 bases not matched to a gene. Germline V gene lookup returns CDR1 MNHEY and CDR2 SVGAGI. The CDR3 has 14 residues.

The rearrangement joins TRBV7-7 to TRBJ2-3; 8 nucleotides agree with TRBD2. J lost 4 bases, V lost 1 base, and 7 bases had no gene match. Germline values: CDR1 SSHAT, CDR2 FNYEAQ (reference sequence). The CDR3 is 16 amino acids. CDR3 protein: CASSLGTGRGADTQYF. CDR3 in DNA: TGTGCCAGCAGCTTAGGAACAGGGCGGGGGGCAGATACGCAGTATTTT.

The genes are TRBV9 and TRBJ2-5, with TRBD1 as a possible D gene (6 bases). Germline V gives CDR1 SGDLS, CDR2 YYNGEE. The CDR3 is 15 amino acids. V was trimmed by 4 bases and J by 4 bases, leaving 17 bases between them. The CDR3 region is CASSPQPTGSETQYF. Here the CDR3 DNA reads TGTGCCAGCAGCCCCCAACCTACAGGGTCAGAGACCCAGTACTTC.

This clone came up once. The chain recombines TRBV19 with TRBJ1-1; 9 bases are a match to TRBD1. With 0 bases clipped from V and 10 bases from J, the junction kept 9 bases outside the gene matches. The CDR3 is 15 residues long. Germline values: CDR1 LNHDA, CDR2 SQIVND (reference sequence). The CDR3: CASSIDREQGARAFF. The CDR3 region has the DNA TGTGCCAGTAGTATAGATCGGGAACAGGGGGCACGAGCTTTCTTT.

V gene TRBV7-9 combines with J gene TRBJ1-6; a possible D gene is TRBD1 (5 bases). V was cut by 5 bases and J by 11 bases, with 19 bases left in between. Germline V gives CDR1 SEHNR, CDR2 FQNEAQ (reference sequence). There are 15 residues in the CDR3. Written as DNA, the CDR3 is TGTGCCAGCAGCATGGGGGGTGCAGGGACGACACCCCTCCACTTT. Translating gives CASSMGGAGTTPLHF.

V usage is TRBV5-4 and J usage is TRBJ1-3, with D hard to call. CDR3 size: 17 residues. The germline V gene has CDR1 SGHNT and CDR2 YYREEE (reference sequence). The ends were cut back, 0 bases at V and 0 bases at J, with 13 bases in the middle. CDR3 DNA sequence: TGTGCCAGCAGCTTGGGACCCGGGTCCCTCTCTGGAAACACCATATATTTT. The encoded protein is CASSLGPGSLSGNTIYF.

V usage is TRBV28 and J usage is TRBJ2-7; D remains unclear. CDR1 and CDR2 (germline): MDHEN, SYDVKM. The length of the CDR3 is 10 residues. V gave up 7 bases and J gave up 3 bases, with 4 bases separating them. The CDR3 DNA follows: TGTGCCAGCACGAACTACGAGCAGTACTTC. This translates into CASTNYEQYF.

V is TRBV6-6 and J is TRBJ2-7; D unresolved. CDR3 length: 14 residues. Between the trimmed V and J ends, which lost 3 bases and 1 base, there was a span of 10 bases. Germline CDR1 reads MNHNY; CDR2 reads SVGAGI (reference sequence). This CDR3 is CASSYPTSSYEQYF. DNA for the CDR3: TGTGCCAGCAGTTATCCGACCTCGTCCTACGAGCAGTACTTC.

This sequence joins TRBV28 and TRBJ2-7; perhaps TRBD1 as D (6 bases). Germline CDR1 is MDHEN and CDR2 is SYDVKM. The CDR3 consists of 16 residues. V was pared by 5 bases and J by 3 bases, with 20 bases between. The CDR3 here is CASSPSIGGTNYEQYF. CDR3 DNA sequence: TGTGCCAGCAGTCCGAGCATTGGGGGCACGAACTACGAGCAGTACTTC.

The rearrangement links TRBV7-9 to TRBJ2-3, with D tentatively TRBD2 (6 bases). Germline V gene data show CDR1 as SEHNR and CDR2 as FQNEAQ (reference sequence). This CDR3 has 15 residues. V dropped 4 bases and J dropped 2 bases, with 13 bases sitting between them. CDR3 in amino acids: CASSSTRWATDTQYF. The CDR3 DNA is TGTGCCAGCAGCTCGACTAGATGGGCCACAGATACGCAGTATTTT.

The chain has TRBV14 and TRBJ2-1; TRBD2 matches 7 bases. The CDR3 is 13 amino acids. Trimming removed 4 bases from V and 4 bases from J; junction bases left unmatched: 1. Germline CDR1 SGHDN, CDR2 FVKESK. The CDR3 here is CASSLAGYNEQFF. The CDR3 DNA sequence: TGTGCCAGCAGCCTAGCGGGTTACAATGAGCAGTTCTTC.

This chain joins TRBV29-1 and TRBJ1-1; a weak D match, TRBD1 (6 bases). This CDR3 has 14 residues. Germline CDR1 reads SQVTM; CDR2 reads ANQGSEA. The germline V and J ends were trimmed by 5 bases and 0 bases, with 13 bases remaining between them. CDR3 coding DNA: TGCAGCGTTCTCAGGGGAAGTATGAACACTGAAGCTTTCTTT. It codes for CSVLRGSMNTEAFF.